The source of this T cell receptor (beta chain) is a study of monozygotic twins with inflammatory bowel disease. General study points: Healthy twins showed more clonotype sharing with others than IBD patients, especially patients with disease activity.

Germline CDR1 is KGHDR and CDR2 is SFDVKD. This CDR3 is built from 17 residues. As concerns this clonotype: As yet, its antigen is unknown.

Used for each TCR library was roughly 3,300 ng of total RNA. TCRdb re-called the 5' RACE reads, yielding one record per CDR3 amino acid sequence without DNA. Across 150,000 to 200,000 distinct CDR3 sequences, the top ten clones capture around 6.8% of the sample. Material: blood. The chain employs TRBV24-1 and TRBJ2-5; TCRdb's D call of TRBD1 is untestable without DNA. This clonotype was obtained from a human donor with ulcerative colitis or Crohn's disease, or a healthy co-twin of an affected twin (not recorded which). CDR3 sequence reads: CATSDTRQGAYQETQYF.